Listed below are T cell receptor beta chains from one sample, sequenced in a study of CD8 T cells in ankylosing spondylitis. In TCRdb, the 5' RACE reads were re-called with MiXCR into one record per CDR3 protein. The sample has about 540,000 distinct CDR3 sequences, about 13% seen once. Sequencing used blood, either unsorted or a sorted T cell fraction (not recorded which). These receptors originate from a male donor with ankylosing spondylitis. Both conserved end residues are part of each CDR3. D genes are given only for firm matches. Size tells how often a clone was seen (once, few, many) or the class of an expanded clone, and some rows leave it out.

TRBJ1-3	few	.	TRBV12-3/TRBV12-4	CASSPGTQGNTIYF	TGTGCCAGCAGTCCTGGGACACAAGGAAACACCATATATTTT
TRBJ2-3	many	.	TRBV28	CASARTDTQYF	TGTGCCAGCGCAAGAACAGATACGCAGTATTTT
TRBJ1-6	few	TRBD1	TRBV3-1	CASSQDLWAGGNSPLHF	TGTGCCAGCAGCCAAGATCTTTGGGCAGGGGGGAATTCACCCCTCCACTTT
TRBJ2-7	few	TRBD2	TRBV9	CASSGAPGTSGRTYEQYF	TGTGCCAGCAGCGGAGCCCCCGGGACTAGCGGGAGGACCTACGAGCAGTACTTC
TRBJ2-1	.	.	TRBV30	CAWSLRSSGSYNEQFF	TGTGCCTGGAGTCTCCGCTCCTCTGGCTCCTACAATGAGCAGTTCTTC
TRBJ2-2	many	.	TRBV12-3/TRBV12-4	CASMRGNTGELFF	TGTGCCAGCATGCGGGGGAACACCGGGGAGCTGTTTTTT
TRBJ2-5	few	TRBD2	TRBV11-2	CASSLDPGGGGQETQYF	TGTGCCAGCAGCTTAGATCCAGGCGGCGGGGGCCAAGAGACCCAGTACTTC
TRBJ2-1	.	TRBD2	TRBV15	CATSRDPLRPGRGEQFF	TGTGCCACCAGCAGAGATCCATTGAGACCAGGGAGGGGTGAGCAGTTCTTC
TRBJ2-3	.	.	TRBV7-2	CASSYSSGLTDTQYF	TGTGCCAGCAGCTATTCTTCGGGCCTCACAGATACGCAGTATTTT
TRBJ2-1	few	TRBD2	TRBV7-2	CASSPRAGVPYNEQFF	TGTGCCAGCAGCCCTCGAGCGGGAGTGCCCTACAATGAGCAGTTCTTC
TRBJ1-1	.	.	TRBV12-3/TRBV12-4	CASSLKGIDTEAFF	TGTGCCAGCAGTTTAAAAGGGATCGACACTGAAGCTTTCTTT
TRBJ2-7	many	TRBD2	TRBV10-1	CASSDLGLAVEQYF	TGCGCCAGCAGTGACCTTGGACTAGCGGTCGAGCAGTACTTC
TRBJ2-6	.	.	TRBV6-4	CASSGAFSGANVLTF	TGTGCCAGCAGTGGGGCCTTCTCTGGGGCCAACGTCCTGACTTTC
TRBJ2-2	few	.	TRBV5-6	CASSLSAELFF	TGTGCCAGCAGCTTGTCCGCGGAGCTGTTTTTT
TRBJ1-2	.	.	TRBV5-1	CASSLEVGNHYGYTF	TGCGCCAGCAGCTTGGAAGTAGGAAATCACTATGGCTACACCTTC
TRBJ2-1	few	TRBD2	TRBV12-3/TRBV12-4	CASILSPRSSGRADYNEQFF	TGTGCCAGCATCCTAAGCCCCAGGTCTAGCGGGAGGGCCGATTACAATGAGCAGTTCTTC
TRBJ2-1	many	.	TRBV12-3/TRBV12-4	CASSLSGLNNEQFF	TGTGCCAGCAGTTTATCTGGTCTGAACAATGAGCAGTTCTTC
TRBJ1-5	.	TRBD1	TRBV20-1	CSASWAGGGQPQHF	TGCAGTGCTAGCTGGGCAGGGGGGGGTCAGCCCCAGCATTTT
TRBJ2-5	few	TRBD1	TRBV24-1	CATGQGMGKETQYF	TGTGCCACGGGACAGGGAATGGGTAAAGAGACCCAGTACTTC
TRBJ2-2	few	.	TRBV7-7	CASSPDRLNTGELFF	TGTGCCAGCAGCCCCGACAGGCTGAACACCGGGGAGCTGTTTTTT
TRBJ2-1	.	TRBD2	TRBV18	CASSSSTSGQNEQFF	TGTGCCAGCTCCTCCTCGACTAGCGGACAAAATGAGCAGTTCTTC
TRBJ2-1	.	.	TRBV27	CASSPHTPTSSNEQFF	TGTGCCAGCAGTCCTCATACCCCTACTAGTAGCAATGAGCAGTTCTTC
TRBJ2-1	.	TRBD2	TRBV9	CASSVGAGTSGRYNEQFF	TGTGCCAGCAGCGTAGGGGCCGGGACTAGCGGGAGGTACAATGAGCAGTTCTTC
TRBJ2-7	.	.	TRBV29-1	CSVEGGPRDEQYF	TGCAGCGTTGAAGGCGGTCCCAGGGACGAGCAGTACTTC
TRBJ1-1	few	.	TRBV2	CASTITGVPEAFF	TGTGCCAGCACAATCACAGGAGTCCCTGAAGCTTTCTTT
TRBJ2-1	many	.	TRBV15	CATSGDNEQFF	TGTGCCACCAGCGGAGACAATGAGCAGTTCTTC
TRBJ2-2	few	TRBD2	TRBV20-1	CSASSGWGGELFF	TGCAGTGCTTCTAGCGGCTGGGGCGGGGAGCTGTTTTTT
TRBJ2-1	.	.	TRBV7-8	CASSPAVAYNEQFF	TGTGCCAGCAGCCCCGCGGTAGCCTACAATGAGCAGTTCTTC
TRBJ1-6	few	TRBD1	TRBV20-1	CSAPITGVNSPLHF	TGCAGTGCTCCGATAACAGGGGTTAATTCACCCCTCCACTTT
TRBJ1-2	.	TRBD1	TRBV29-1	CSVPPNRGRGGYTF	TGCAGCGTCCCCCCCAACAGGGGGCGCGGGGGCTACACCTTC
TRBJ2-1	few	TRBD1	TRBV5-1	CASSVDRGERFF	TGCGCCAGCAGCGTCGACAGGGGTGAACGGTTCTTC
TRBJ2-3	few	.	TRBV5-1	CASSLSVSGSDTQYF	TGCGCCAGCAGCTTGTCGGTATCCGGGTCAGATACGCAGTATTTT
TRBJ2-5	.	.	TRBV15	CATSRDPRETQYF	TGTGCCACCAGCAGAGATCCCCGAGAGACCCAGTACTTC
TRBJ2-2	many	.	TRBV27	CASSPLVNTGELFF	TGTGCCAGCAGCCCCCTCGTGAACACCGGGGAGCTGTTTTTT
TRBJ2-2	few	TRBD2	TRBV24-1	CATSGISTGRGNTGELFF	TGTGCCACCAGCGGGATTTCGACGGGGAGGGGAAACACCGGGGAGCTGTTTTTT
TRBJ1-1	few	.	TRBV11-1	CASSLAGNLLNTEAFF	TGTGCCAGCAGCTTGGCAGGGAATCTTTTGAACACTGAAGCTTTCTTT
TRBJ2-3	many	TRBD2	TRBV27	CASSPIAGVDTQYF	TGTGCCAGCAGTCCTATAGCGGGAGTGGATACGCAGTATTTT
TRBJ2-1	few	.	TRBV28	CASSLRTKQGQFF	TGTGCCAGCAGTCTGAGGACCAAACAAGGGCAGTTCTTC
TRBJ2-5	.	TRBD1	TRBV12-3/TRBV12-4	CASSFPGTGGWETQYF	TGTGCCAGCAGTTTCCCAGGGACAGGGGGCTGGGAGACCCAGTACTTC
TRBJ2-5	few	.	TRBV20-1	CSALGLKGTQYF	TGCAGTGCTCTTGGACTCAAGGGGACCCAGTACTTC
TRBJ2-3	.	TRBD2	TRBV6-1	CASSPRTSGTQYF	TGTGCCAGCAGTCCCCGGACTAGCGGTACGCAGTATTTT
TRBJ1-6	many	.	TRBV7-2	CASTFAVSQTPLHF	TGTGCCAGCACCTTTGCGGTCAGTCAGACACCCCTCCACTTT
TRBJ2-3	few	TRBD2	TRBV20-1	CSASSSGRTDTQYF	TGCAGTGCTAGCAGTAGCGGGAGGACAGATACGCAGTATTTT
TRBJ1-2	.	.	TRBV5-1	CASSLAAFNYGYTF	TGCGCCAGCAGCTTGGCGGCGTTCAACTATGGCTACACCTTC
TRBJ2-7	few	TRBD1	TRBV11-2	CASSFAPGQTYEQYF	TGTGCCAGCAGCTTCGCACCGGGACAGACCTACGAGCAGTACTTC
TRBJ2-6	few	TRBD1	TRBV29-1	CSVGTGGAGANVLTF	TGCAGCGTTGGGACAGGGGGCGCTGGGGCCAACGTCCTGACTTTC
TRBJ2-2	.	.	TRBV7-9	CASTISGRDTNTGELFF	TGTGCCAGCACCATCTCGGGCCGGGACACGAACACCGGGGAGCTGTTTTTT